The 20 T cell receptor beta chains presented below share a single source sample, sequenced in a study of blood T cell repertoires in COVID-19. Here immunoSEQ multiplex PCR was the method, and the copy in TCRdb shows in-frame clones only, minus some. The table includes fewer than 200,000 clones, around 82% detected once. Input material: peripheral blood. The receptors originated from a middle-aged woman with COVID-19, enrolled during active disease.

The genes are TRBV18 and TRBJ2-7; D possibly corresponds to TRBD1 (6 bases). The CDR3 consists of 12 residues. The germline CDR1 and CDR2 sequences are KGHSH and LQKENI. Trimming took off 3 bases at V and 5 bases at J, with 8 bases between the two ends. CDR3 protein: CASSPQGNEQYV. In DNA, the CDR3 is TGTGCCAGCTCACCGCAGGGGAACGAGCAGTACGTC.

The V call is TRBV5-4, the J call TRBJ2-1, with 9 nucleotides matching TRBD1. The V gene end was trimmed by 5 bases and the J gene end by 6 bases; junction bases not matched to a gene: 12. The germline gives CDR1 SGHNT, CDR2 YYREEE (reference sequence). CDR3 length equals 16 residues. The CDR3 DNA reads TGTGCCAGCAGATACAGGGGACAGGGTGCATTCAATGAGCAGTTCTTC. It encodes CASRYRGQGAFNEQFF.

This chain links TRBV19 with TRBJ2-3, with 7 bases aligning to TRBD2. In germline, CDR1 is LNHDA, CDR2 SQIVND (reference sequence). The CDR3 is made up of 13 amino acids. V lost 4 bases, J lost 7 bases, and 5 bases stayed unmatched. This chain's CDR3 is CASSTAGVNTQYF. The CDR3 bases are TGTGCCAGTAGTACCGCGGGAGTTAATACGCAGTATTTT.

This rearrangement joins TRBV7-6 to TRBJ2-5; 9 bases map to TRBD1. The germline gives CDR1 SGHVS, CDR2 FNYEAQ. CDR3 length: 15 amino acids. Losses at the gene ends were 5 bases for V and 5 bases for J; bases not matched to a gene: 9. CDR3 amino acids: CASSPTQGAWETQYF. CDR3 DNA: TGTGCCAGCAGCCCAACACAGGGGGCTTGGGAGACCCAGTACTTC.

The V gene is TRBV2, the J gene TRBJ2-5; no reliable D call. CDR1 and CDR2 (germline): SNHLY, FYNNEI. The V end was cut by 6 bases, the J end by 2 bases, with 4 bases between. The CDR3 consists of 11 residues. The CDR3 nucleotides are TGTGCCAGCAGCATTCAAGAGACCCAGTACTTC. It is translated as CASSIQETQYF.

This sequence joins TRBV7-2 and TRBJ2-1; no clear D gene. This CDR3 contains 12 residues. Looked up from germline, CDR1 is SGHTA and CDR2 is FQGNSA. The V gene lost 2 bases and the J gene lost 15 bases, with 14 bases spanning the gap. CDR3 region: CASSLNVRHLFF. Here the CDR3 DNA reads TGTGCCAGCAGCTTAAACGTCAGGCATCTGTTCTTC.

This clone showed up just a few times. J is TRBJ1-6 and V is TRBV30, with TRBD1 matching over 7 bases. There are 13 residues in the CDR3. From germline, CDR1 is GTSNPN and CDR2 SVGIG (reference sequence). V dropped 4 bases and J dropped 4; count of bases not matched to a gene: 1. The CDR3: CAWMGQYNSPLHF. Written as DNA, the CDR3 is TGTGCCTGGATGGGACAGTATAATTCACCCCTCCACTTT. The full variable domain, completed using reference TRBV30 and TRBJ1-6, is SQTIHQWPATLVQPVGSPLSLECTVEGTSNPNLYWYRQAAGRGLQLLFYSVGIGQISSEVPQNLSASRPQDRQFILSSKKLLLSDSGFYLCAWMGQYNSPLHFGNGTRLTVT.

The genes are TRBV7-3 and TRBJ1-2; 9 nucleotides match TRBD1. Losses at the gene ends were 4 bases for V and 6 bases for J; bases not matched to a gene: 9. The CDR3 sequence is 15 residues long. Germline assignment: CDR1 SGHTA and CDR2 FQGTGA. The CDR3 here is CASSSRAGTGNGYTF. Here the CDR3 DNA reads TGTGCCAGCAGCTCCCGGGCCGGGACAGGGAATGGCTACACCTTC.

The chain combines TRBV7-9 with TRBJ2-3; 12 bases agree with TRBD2. CDR1 and CDR2 (germline): SEHNR, FQNEAQ (reference sequence). The CDR3 spans 16 residues. V lost 7 bases and J lost 6; bases outside the gene matches: 11. The DNA of the CDR3 is TGTGCCAGCAACCCGACTAGCGGGAGTGTTGGGGATACGCAGTATTTT. Translating gives CASNPTSGSVGDTQYF.

J is TRBJ1-2 and V is TRBV6-6; D call uncertain. Trimming pared 2 bases from V and 8 bases from J, leaving 15 bases between. The CDR3 is made up of 14 amino acids. Germline values: CDR1 MNHNY, CDR2 SVGAGI (reference sequence). In nucleotides, the CDR3 is TGTGCCAGCAGTTACGGCAGACTCGGCGGAGGCTACACCTTC. It yields the protein CASSYGRLGGGYTF.

The chain carries TRBV9 and TRBJ1-1, with 8 bases aligning to TRBD1. CDR3 length equals 14 residues. The V gene end was trimmed by 3 bases and the J gene end by 4 bases; junction bases not matched to a gene: 5. Per germline, CDR1 SGDLS and CDR2 YYNGEE. The CDR3 is CASSAGQDLTEAFF. The CDR3 DNA is TGTGCCAGCAGCGCGGGACAGGATCTCACTGAAGCTTTCTTT.

The genes are TRBV4-2 and TRBJ1-3; 7 bases agree with TRBD1. Germline loops: CDR1 LGHNA, CDR2 YNFKEQ. V was pared by 4 bases and J by 2 bases, with 14 bases of the junction left unmatched. CDR3 length: 18 residues. The CDR3 DNA reads TGTGCCAGCAGCCTGGGACAGCACCTCCTAAGTGCTGGAAACACCATATATTTT. This encodes CASSLGQHLLSAGNTIYF.

This clone has a handful of counts. The chain has TRBV30 and TRBJ1-2; D ambiguous. V lost 2 bases to trimming and J lost 2 bases, with 18 bases between them. The CDR3 covers 16 residues. Looked up from germline, CDR1 is GTSNPN and CDR2 is SVGIG (reference sequence). This CDR3 reads CAWSPEGGPRNYGYTF. CDR3 nucleotide sequence: TGTGCCTGGAGTCCCGAGGGAGGGCCCCGAAACTATGGCTACACCTTC.

The rearrangement uses TRBV21-1 and TRBJ2-7; the D call TRBD1 from the table was never checked on the DNA. TRBV21-1 corresponds to a pseudogene. This CDR3 contains 17 residues. The CDR3 protein is CASSDPYTAGDIHEQYV. CDR3 bases: TGTGCCAGCAGCGACCCTTACACGGCAGGTGACATCCACGAGCAGTACGTC.

This clone has only one observation. This sequence joins TRBV6-5 and TRBJ2-5, with 11 bases fitting TRBD2. This CDR3 has 15 amino acids. Germline trimming cut 6 bases from V and 1 base from J; bases unmatched to any gene: 4. Germline-derived CDR1 and CDR2 are MNHEY and SVGAGI. The DNA for the CDR3 is TGTGCCAGCAGCGGGACTAGCGGCCTCCAAGAGACCCAGTACTTC. It yields the protein CASSGTSGLQETQYF.

The rearrangement links TRBV14 to TRBJ2-2, with 7 positions matching TRBD2. Losses at the gene ends were 1 base for V and 6 bases for J; bases not matched to a gene: 5. The germline V gene encodes CDR1 SGHDN and CDR2 FVKESK. The CDR3 runs to 15 residues. The chain's CDR3 is CASSQVGGVPGELFF. In DNA, the CDR3 is TGTGCCAGCAGCCAAGTTGGGGGGGTACCCGGGGAGCTGTTTTTT.

This chain connects TRBV6-5 to TRBJ2-7, with D maybe TRBD1 (8 bases). The CDR3 is 14 residues long. Germline V CDR1 and CDR2: MNHEY, SVGAGI. The V end was cut by 9 bases, the J end by 3 bases, with 18 bases between. Here the CDR3 DNA reads TGTGCCAGTGATCGACAGGGGAGGGTCTACGAGCAGTACTTC. Amino acid sequence: CASDRQGRVYEQYF.

The chain links TRBV7-3 to TRBJ2-3; no reliable D call. Germline V lookup: CDR1 SGHTA, CDR2 FQGTGA. The CDR3 has 15 residues. Trimming pared 5 bases from V and 4 bases from J, leaving 16 bases between. CDR3 in DNA: TGTGCCAGCAGCCTACGGAGTGGTTCCGCAGATACGCAGTATTTT. This encodes CASSLRSGSADTQYF.

This clone has only one observation. This chain links TRBV6-5 with TRBJ2-2; D is uncertain. CDR3 size: 15 residues. Trimming stripped 6 bases from V and 6 bases from J, with 17 bases between. Germline CDR1 is MNHEY and CDR2 is SVGAGI. The CDR3 protein is CASRQPPVVAGELFF. The DNA for the CDR3 is TGTGCCAGCAGACAGCCTCCCGTAGTCGCCGGGGAGCTGTTTTTT.

The genes are TRBV6-1 and TRBJ1-6; D perhaps matches TRBD1 (5 bases). The germline V and J ends were trimmed by 0 bases and 6 bases, with 18 bases remaining between them. The CDR3 contains 18 residues. The germline V gene encodes CDR1 MNHNS and CDR2 SASEGT. The CDR3 DNA follows: TGTGCCAGCAGTGAAGCGGTGACAGCTATCCCGTCTAATTCACCCCTCCACTTT. It yields the protein CASSEAVTAIPSNSPLHF.